This section outlines one T cell receptor beta chain sequence together with its context. Its binding antigen is unknown. Base-call qualities are not available, and no considerably larger clone is one nucleotide away. This entry comes from a study of T cell responses to AZD1222 COVID-19 vaccine (dated by TCRdb to the early 2020s). About the study as a whole: TCR sequencing was performed for about 250 trial participants, of whom approximately 200 were given two doses of AZD1222 and around 25 were given two doses of MenACWY control vaccine. Trial participants were enrolled into age subgroups of 18-55, 56-69 and 70-plus years, which contained around 140, 26 and 57 TCR-sequenced participants, respectively. Results and caveats for the whole study, not just this receptor: Because no day 14 peak-response samples were available, repertoires were characterized only after the peak T cell response. Reportedly, close to half of the unique spike-specific TCRs recognized epitopes lying outside the regions that are mutated in the B.1.351 and B.1.1.7 variants. Only 5 to 7 AZD1222 recipients were SARS-CoV-2 seropositive at baseline, limiting conclusions about previously exposed vaccinees. Participants were mostly white British and included more females than males, and it was suggested by the authors that clonal diversity may have been underestimated. The 56-69-year group was small, and its depth increase did not reach significance, likely because of low power. CD4 TCRs associated with the vaccine covered the entire spike protein, and the dominant responses were in regions 160-218 and 743-854. After two AZD1222 doses, spike-specific TCR breadth and depth were significantly higher than at day 0 and than in MenACWY recipients.

Reading the germline V gene (reference sequence) gives CDR1 SGHNT and CDR2 YYREEE. V is pared back by 5 bases and J by 3 bases, with 9 bases lying between the germline termini. Reading from cysteine to phenylalanine, the CDR3 counts 13 amino acids. Only the CDR3 DNA stays, 39 bases, in frame from base 1. Explained via the paper, the time point label denotes: baseline before first vaccination. Reading the label with the study, this specimen's treatment or condition is: meningococcal conjugate vaccine given as trial control. Vaccinee samples were obtained from the UK trials COV001 and COV002, which included a single-blind randomized controlled phase 2/3 trial of AZD1222 (ChAdOx1 nCoV-19) in healthy adults. For TCRbeta chain sequencing, PBMC samples were collected from trial participants at day 0 and at day 28 after the second dose. The CDR3 regions of human TCRbeta chains were analyzed by immunosequencing. Processing in the source paper ran as follows. TCRs in the repertoires were compared against a reference library of SARS-CoV-2-specific TCRs that had been generated with the MIRA antigen-specificity platform. Breadth was defined as the fraction of unique TCRs that were SARS-CoV-2-associated, and depth was defined as the fraction of total T cells that were SARS-CoV-2-associated. Each spike-specific TCR was assigned to its reactive spike region and to a CD4 or CD8 class using the MIRA data. Log10-transformed breadth and depth values were compared by one-way ANOVA with Sidak's multiple comparisons tests. Held by TCRdb, this immuneACCESS table contains in-frame sequences only and omits some clones. Under half of the omission traces to an unresolved V gene where checked; the cause of the rest is unknown. The DNA was the basis for D and trimming; V, J and clone size are from that table. Within this sample are around 160,000 clones, with 75% to 90% of them counted one time only. Roughly 4% of the sample is in the top ten clones.

Sample: peripheral blood, taken on day 0 of MenACWY control vaccination. The rearranged chain carries TRBV5-4 and TRBJ2-1; a confident D gene designation cannot be given. The origin of this receptor is an adult in good health. The sequenced DNA: TGTGCCAGCAGTCTGACTTACTACAATGAGCAGTTCTTC. Its translation reads: CASSLTYYNEQFF.